The clone carrying this TCR beta chain was observed at least ten times. This sample's time point: blood at routine non-recurrence follow-up after resection. Without sorting, whole RNA was sequenced from tumor, nontumor lung or frozen PBMC. MiXCR, applied by TCRdb to the 5' RACE reads, yields one record per CDR3 protein. Found here are about 30,000 distinct CDR3 sequences, around 6.1% of them singletons; the top ten hold 20% to 25%. Trimming cost V 7 bases and J 7 bases, with 13 bases left between them. The CDR3 has 12 amino acids. Germline CDR1 reads MNHEY; CDR2 reads SMNVEV (reference sequence). This specimen comes from a study of spatial heterogeneity in lung cancer. Whole-study context: After resection, follow-up PBMC samples were sequenced when available, at a median of about 24 months later.

The source was PBMCs, collected at follow-up. The V call is TRBV27, the J call TRBJ1-2, with a tentative D call TRBD1 (6 bases). The sequence was collected from a male donor with early-stage non-small cell lung cancer. CDR3 coding DNA: TGTGCCAGCAAGGGGGAGGGAAGTGGCTACACCTTC. Translation gives CASKGEGSGYTF.